This TCR beta chain emerged from a study of shared clonotypes between healthy human individuals. Study background: Donor composition was a couple of women and a few men, aged 18 to 49.

Remarks on this clone: Its antigen is unknown.

The ends lost 7 bases at V and 4 bases at J; junction bases unmatched: 7. Germline V gene sequence: CDR1 MNHEY, CDR2 SMNVEV (reference sequence). The CDR3 sequence is 13 residues long. Unsorted PBMC contributed about 270 ng DNA, about 30,000 T cell genomes, to each replicate PCR. Authors' processing steps: As immunoSEQ supplied junction-only sequences (without quality scores), filtering differed. Data came from immunoSEQ multiplex PCR; TCRdb stores just in-frame clones and leaves some out. V, J and clone size reflect that table, while D and trimming were determined from the DNA. The table records about 490,000 clones, about 78% of them present only once. General study results and limits: The donor pool, a small one, limited the genetic and exposure-history diversity represented.

The receptor comes from a woman aged 40 to 49 in good health. Some clones in this sample may be carry-over from other donors' samples. The sequenced sample was PBMCs. This chain uses TRBV27 with TRBJ2-7, with TRBD1 matching over 7 bases. CDR3 protein: CASTRSGQYEQYF. Here the CDR3 DNA reads TGTGCCAGCACCCGATCGGGACAGTACGAGCAGTACTTC.